Shown below are 29 T cell receptor beta chains from a single sample sequenced in a study of monozygotic twins with inflammatory bowel disease. TCRdb reprocessed the 5' RACE reads and stores each CDR3 protein as one record, lacking DNA. The repertoire table contains around 97,000 distinct CDR3 sequences. Source material: blood. Every receptor here comes from a human donor with ulcerative colitis or Crohn's disease, or a healthy co-twin of an affected twin (not recorded which).

V and J are TRBV6-5 and TRBJ2-5; lacking DNA, the TRBD1 call made by TCRdb goes unchecked. From germline, CDR1 is MNHEY and CDR2 SVGAGI. This CDR3 contains 15 residues. CDR3 sequence reads: CASSNTLDRAKTQYF.

V gene TRBV30 combines with J gene TRBJ1-5; there is no DNA to check the TCRdb D call of TRBD1. The CDR3 consists of 14 residues. Germline CDR1 reads GTSNPN; CDR2 reads SVGIG (reference sequence). CDR3 loop: CAWRAGQNNQPQHF.

The V and J genes are TRBV21-1 and TRBJ2-7. TRBV21-1 is a known pseudogene. This CDR3 is 13 amino acids long. CDR3 residues: CASGRAGSGEQYF.

This chain connects TRBV6-5 to TRBJ2-1; TCRdb indicates TRBD1, and absent DNA this call remains unverified. Germline values: CDR1 MNHEY, CDR2 SVGAGI. The CDR3 has 14 residues. The CDR3 reads CASSYQGTANEQFF.

The rearrangement links TRBV12-3 or TRBV12-4 to TRBJ2-5; TCRdb designates TRBD1, a call that cannot be tested without DNA. This CDR3 has 15 amino acids. CDR3 loop: CDSSSPTAGGETQYF.

This sequence joins TRBV2 and TRBJ2-7; as DNA is missing, the TRBD1 call by TCRdb cannot be tested. The V gene's germline CDR1 is SNHLY and CDR2 FYNNEI. The CDR3 has 13 residues. CDR3 loop: CASLTGFRYEQYF.

The V gene is TRBV24-1, the J gene TRBJ2-7; without DNA, the TCRdb call of TRBD1 cannot be checked. The CDR3 is 15 amino acids. CDR1 is KGHDR and CDR2 is SFDVKD in the germline V gene. CDR3 sequence reads: CATSETGQHSYEQYF.

The V gene is TRBV9, the J gene TRBJ1-2. The CDR3 runs to 15 residues. Germline V gene sequence: CDR1 SGDLS, CDR2 YYNGEE. Here the CDR3 reads CASSVETSPSMGYTF.

The chain couples TRBV2 to TRBJ1-3; the TRBD1 assignment by TCRdb is unverifiable without DNA. CDR3 length equals 18 residues. Germline V gene data show CDR1 as SNHLY and CDR2 as FYNNEI. The CDR3 here is CASSEAGQGFLAGNTIYF. Full variable domain (remainder filled in from reference TRBV2 and TRBJ1-3): EPEVTQTPSHQVTQMGQEVILRCVPISNHLYFYWYRQILGQKVEFLVSFYNNEISEKSEIFDDQFSVERPDGSNFTLKIRSTKLEDSAMYFCASSEAGQGFLAGNTIYFGEGSWLTVV.

The chain joins TRBV18 to TRBJ2-5; TCRdb names TRBD1, which stays unverified in the absence of DNA. This CDR3 has 13 residues. CDR1 and CDR2 from the germline V gene are KGHSH and LQKENI. The CDR3 here is CASHPGQQETQYF.

The chain has TRBV19 and TRBJ2-7; TCRdb picks TRBD2, but there is no DNA to check that call. The CDR3 length is 14 residues. Germline assignment: CDR1 LNHDA and CDR2 SQIVND (reference sequence). The chain's CDR3 is CASSPSGGPYEQYF. The variable domain in full, with the rest retrieved from reference TRBV19 and TRBJ2-7, is DGGITQSPKYLFRKEGQNVTLSCEQNLNHDAMYWYRQDPGQGLRLIYYSQIVNDFQKGDIAEGYSVSREKKESFPLTVTSAQKNPTAFYLCASSPSGGPYEQYFGPGTRLTVT.

The rearrangement joins TRBV7-2 to TRBJ1-2; TCRdb picks TRBD1, but there is no DNA to check that call. Germline V lookup: CDR1 SGHTA, CDR2 FQGNSA. The CDR3 covers 16 residues. The CDR3: CASTSVFRDRAYGYTF.

The genes are TRBV5-1 and TRBJ2-2; TCRdb returns TRBD1, unconfirmable since there is no DNA. The CDR3 has 14 residues. The germline V gene has CDR1 SGHRS and CDR2 YFSETQ. The CDR3 spells CASSLALGGLELFF.

The V call is TRBV3-1, the J call TRBJ1-2; without DNA, the TCRdb call of TRBD1 cannot be checked. The CDR3 covers 17 residues. Germline CDR1 reads LGHDT; CDR2 reads YNNKEL (reference sequence). CDR3 region: CASCRWDRADGNYGYTF. Complete variable domain (other parts from reference TRBV3-1 and TRBJ1-2): DTAVSQTPKYLVTQMGNDKSIKCEQNLGHDTMYWYKQDSKKFLKIMFSYNNKELIINETVPNRFSPKSPDKAHLNLHINSLELGDSAVYFCASCRWDRADGNYGYTFGSGTRLTVV.

CDR3 in amino acids: CASSHSRTGVWSPLHF. The J gene is TRBJ1-6, the V gene TRBV7-2. This CDR3 is built from 16 residues. Germline V gene lookup returns CDR1 SGHTA and CDR2 FQGNSA.

The J gene is TRBJ2-3, the V gene TRBV6-5; as DNA is missing, the TRBD2 call by TCRdb cannot be tested. Germline CDR1 reads MNHEY; CDR2 reads SVGAGI. This CDR3 spans 15 amino acids. The CDR3 reads CASSYRWGGTDTQYF.

This chain joins TRBV20-1 and TRBJ2-3; TCRdb lists TRBD2, though no DNA is available to test this call. The CDR3 totals 15 residues. From germline, CDR1 is DFQATT and CDR2 SNEGSKA (reference sequence). The CDR3: CSATTSGRLRVTQYF.

The CDR3 loop reads CASSHSGTSVPYEQYF. V gene TRBV4-3 combines with J gene TRBJ2-7; TCRdb selects TRBD2, and the lack of DNA leaves this call unchecked. The CDR3 has 16 residues. The germline V gene encodes CDR1 LGHNA and CDR2 YSLEER.

The chain joins TRBV7-9 to TRBJ1-1; TCRdb designates TRBD1, a call that cannot be tested without DNA. CDR3 length equals 15 residues. The germline V gene has CDR1 SEHNR and CDR2 FQNEAQ (reference sequence). CDR3 amino acids: CASKLRVGSFTEAFF.

V usage is TRBV5-1 and J usage is TRBJ1-3; the D call of TRBD1 rests on TCRdb alone, since no DNA is present to check it. Germline V gene data show CDR1 as SGHRS and CDR2 as YFSETQ. This CDR3 has 14 amino acids. CDR3 in amino acids: CASSEGTTGNTIYF. The variable domain in full, with the rest retrieved from reference TRBV5-1 and TRBJ1-3, is KAGVTQTPRYLIKTRGQQVTLSCSPISGHRSVSWYQQTPGQGLQFLFEYFSETQRNKGNFPGRFSGRQFSNSRSEMNVSTLELGDSALYLCASSEGTTGNTIYFGEGSWLTVV.

The rearrangement joins TRBV3-1 to TRBJ2-7; the TRBD1 assignment by TCRdb is unverifiable without DNA. This CDR3 is 14 amino acids long. The germline gives CDR1 LGHDT, CDR2 YNNKEL (reference sequence). The CDR3 sequence is CASSSPGQSYEQYF.

The chain links TRBV12-3 or TRBV12-4 to TRBJ2-1. The CDR3 contains 11 residues. CDR3 in amino acids: CASRQYNEQFF.

The CDR3 sequence: CASSFSTSGGSYRTDTQYF. V usage is TRBV11-1 and J usage is TRBJ2-3; TCRdb picks TRBD2, but there is no DNA to check that call. Germline lookup yields CDR1 SGHAT and CDR2 FQDESV (reference sequence). The CDR3 has 19 amino acids. Variable domain in full (rest from reference TRBV11-1 and TRBJ2-3): EAEVAQSPRYKITEKSQAVAFWCDPISGHATLYWYRQILGQGPELLVQFQDESVVDDSQLPKDRFSAERLKGVDSTLKIQPAELGDSAMYLCASSFSTSGGSYRTDTQYFGPGTRLTVL.

The chain carries TRBV4-3 and TRBJ1-2; TCRdb's D call, TRBD1, is unchecked because there is no DNA. CDR1 and CDR2 (germline): LGHNA, YSLEER. The length of the CDR3 is 14 residues. Here the CDR3 reads CASSHRETNYGYTF.

The chain joins TRBV7-8 to TRBJ2-7; TCRdb proposes TRBD1, but this gene call is untestable without DNA. This CDR3 is built from 16 residues. Germline V gene data show CDR1 as SGHVS and CDR2 as FQNEAQ. The CDR3 region is CASSFLQGVAPGEQYF.

The rearrangement links TRBV6-5 to TRBJ2-4; lacking DNA, the TRBD1 call made by TCRdb goes unchecked. The CDR3 consists of 18 residues. The germline CDR1 and CDR2 sequences are MNHEY and SVGAGI. CDR3 region: CASSYSARDPLAKNIQYF.

The chain carries TRBV5-1 and TRBJ1-2; TCRdb returns TRBD1, unconfirmable since there is no DNA. The CDR3 has 15 amino acids. Germline V gives CDR1 SGHRS, CDR2 YFSETQ. The CDR3 protein is CASSVDPGQDYGYTF.

The gene calls are TRBV19 and TRBJ2-5; there is no DNA to check the TCRdb D call of TRBD1. The CDR3 covers 12 residues. Germline CDR1 and CDR2: LNHDA and SQIVND (reference sequence). This CDR3 reads CASSSRRGTQYF.

The V and J genes are TRBV18 and TRBJ2-5; the D call from TCRdb, TRBD1, cannot be confirmed without DNA. This CDR3 is built from 14 residues. The germline V gene encodes CDR1 KGHSH and CDR2 LQKENI. The CDR3 loop reads CASSPPGRRETQYF.